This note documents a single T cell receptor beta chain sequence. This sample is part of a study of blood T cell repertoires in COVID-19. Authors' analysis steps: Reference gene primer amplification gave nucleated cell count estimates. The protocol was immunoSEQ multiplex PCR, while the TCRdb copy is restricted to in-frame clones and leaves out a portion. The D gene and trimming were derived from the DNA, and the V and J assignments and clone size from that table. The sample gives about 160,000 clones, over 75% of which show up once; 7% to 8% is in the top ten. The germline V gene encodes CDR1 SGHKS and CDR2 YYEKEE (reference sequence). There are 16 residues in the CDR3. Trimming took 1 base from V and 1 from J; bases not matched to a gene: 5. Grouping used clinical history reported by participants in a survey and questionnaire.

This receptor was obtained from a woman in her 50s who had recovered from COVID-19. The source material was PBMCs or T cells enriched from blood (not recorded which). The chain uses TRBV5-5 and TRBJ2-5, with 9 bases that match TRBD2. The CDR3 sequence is CASSLKVAGAQETQYF. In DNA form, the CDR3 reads TGTGCCAGCAGCTTGAAGGTAGCGGGAGCCCAAGAGACCCAGTACTTC.